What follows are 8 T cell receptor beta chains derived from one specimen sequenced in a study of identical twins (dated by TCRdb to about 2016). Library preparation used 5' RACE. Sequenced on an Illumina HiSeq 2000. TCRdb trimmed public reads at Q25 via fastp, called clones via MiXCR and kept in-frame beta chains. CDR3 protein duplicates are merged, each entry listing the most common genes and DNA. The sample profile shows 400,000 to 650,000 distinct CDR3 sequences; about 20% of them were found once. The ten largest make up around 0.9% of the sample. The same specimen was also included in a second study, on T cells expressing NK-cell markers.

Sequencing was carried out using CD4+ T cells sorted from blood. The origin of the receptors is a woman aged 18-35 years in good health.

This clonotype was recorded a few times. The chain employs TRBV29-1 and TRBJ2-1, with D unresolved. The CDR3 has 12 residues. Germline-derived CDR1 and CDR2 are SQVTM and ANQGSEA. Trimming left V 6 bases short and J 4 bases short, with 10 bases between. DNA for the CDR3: TGCAGCGTGCCAGCCGGGTACAATGAGCAGTTCTTC. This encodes CSVPAGYNEQFF.

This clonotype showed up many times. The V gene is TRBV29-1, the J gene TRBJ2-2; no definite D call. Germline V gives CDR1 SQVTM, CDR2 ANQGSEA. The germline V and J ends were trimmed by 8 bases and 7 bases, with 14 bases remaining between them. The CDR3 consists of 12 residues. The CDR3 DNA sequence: TGCAGCTTCGTCACCGGTGGCGGGGAGCTGTTTTTT. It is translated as CSFVTGGGELFF.

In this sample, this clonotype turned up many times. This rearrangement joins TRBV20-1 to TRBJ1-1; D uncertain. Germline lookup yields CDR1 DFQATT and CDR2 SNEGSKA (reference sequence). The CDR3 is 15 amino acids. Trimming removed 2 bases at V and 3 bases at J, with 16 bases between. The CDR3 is CSARPIDSRHTEAFF. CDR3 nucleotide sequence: TGCAGTGCTAGACCCATTGACTCCCGCCACACTGAAGCTTTCTTT.

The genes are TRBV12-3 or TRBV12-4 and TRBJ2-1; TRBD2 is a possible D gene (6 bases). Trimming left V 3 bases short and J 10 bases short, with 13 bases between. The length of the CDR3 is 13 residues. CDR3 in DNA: TGTGCCAGCAGTTTCCTAGCTGGGGGGGAGCAGTTCTTC. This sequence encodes CASSFLAGGEQFF.

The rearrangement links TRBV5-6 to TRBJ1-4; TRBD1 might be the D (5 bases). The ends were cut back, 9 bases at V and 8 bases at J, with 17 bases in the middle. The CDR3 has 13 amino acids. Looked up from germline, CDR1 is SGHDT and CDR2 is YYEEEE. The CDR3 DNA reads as TGTGCCATGAGCTCCGGGACGGAGGAAAAACTGTTTTTT. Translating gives CAMSSGTEEKLFF.

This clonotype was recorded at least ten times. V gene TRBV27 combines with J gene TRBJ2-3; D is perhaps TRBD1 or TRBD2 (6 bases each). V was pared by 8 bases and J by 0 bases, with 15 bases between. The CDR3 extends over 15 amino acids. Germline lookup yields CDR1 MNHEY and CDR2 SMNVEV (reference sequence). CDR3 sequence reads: CASGEGGKSTDTQYF. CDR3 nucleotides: TGTGCCAGCGGGGAAGGGGGGAAAAGCACAGATACGCAGTATTTT.

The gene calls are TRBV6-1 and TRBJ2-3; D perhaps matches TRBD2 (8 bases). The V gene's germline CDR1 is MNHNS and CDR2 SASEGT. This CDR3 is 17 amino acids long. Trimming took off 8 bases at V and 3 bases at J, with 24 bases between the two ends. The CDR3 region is CASGGPGTAGATDTQYF. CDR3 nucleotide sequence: TGTGCCAGCGGGGGTCCCGGGACAGCGGGAGCAACAGATACGCAGTATTTT.

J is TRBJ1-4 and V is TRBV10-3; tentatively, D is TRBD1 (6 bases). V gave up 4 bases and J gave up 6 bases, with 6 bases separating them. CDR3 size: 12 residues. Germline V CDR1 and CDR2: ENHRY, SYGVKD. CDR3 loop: CAISAGDEKLFF. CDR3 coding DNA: TGTGCCATCAGTGCAGGGGATGAAAAACTGTTTTTT.